One and the same sample provided the 26 T cell receptor beta chains below, sequenced in a study of immune heterogeneity within non-small cell lung tumors. Using 32 V and 13 J primers, multiplex PCR amplified TCR beta CDR3. TCRdb re-called the multiplex PCR reads with MiXCR, one entry per CDR3 protein. The sample lists roughly 15,000 distinct CDR3 sequences, 30% occurring once. Samples each supplied 600 ng of bulk tumor genomic DNA as template. Multiple biopsies spaced far apart were taken from each primary tumor during surgery. The patients were newly diagnosed with non-small cell lung cancer, had not been treated, and had curative surgery. The sequencing sample was made of lung tumor tissue. The receptor source for this set is a woman in her forties or fifties with non-small cell lung cancer.

The chain combines TRBV6-2 or TRBV6-3 with TRBJ2-1, with 11 bases fitting TRBD2. CDR3 length: 18 amino acids. The V and J ends lost 4 bases and 6 bases, in that order; junction bases with no gene match: 14. Germline V gives CDR1 MNHEY, CDR2 SVGEGT. The CDR3 spells CASSFPTSGSVLRNEQFF. Written as DNA, the CDR3 is TGTGCCAGCAGTTTCCCTACTAGCGGGAGTGTTCTACGCAATGAGCAGTTCTTC.

This clonotype appeared a single time. The genes are TRBV10-3 and TRBJ1-4; no firm D call. From germline, CDR1 is ENHRY and CDR2 SYGVKD. CDR3 length equals 14 residues. Trimming pared 2 bases from V and 8 bases from J, leaving 12 bases between. CDR3 in DNA: TGTGCCATCAGTGAGGGCGGCATGCTGGAAAAACTGTTTTTT. Its translation: CAISEGGMLEKLFF.

A word on this clonotype: A read error may explain this, as a much larger clone is one base away. V usage is TRBV19 and J usage is TRBJ2-1; perhaps D is TRBD1 or TRBD2 (5 bases each). Germline V lookup: CDR1 LNHDA, CDR2 SQIVND (reference sequence). The CDR3 totals 14 residues. This chain's CDR3 is CATSTPGTYNEQFF. The CDR3 DNA reads as TGTGCCACTAGTACCCCCGGGACGTACAATGAGCAGTTCTTC.

The chain joins TRBV28 to TRBJ1-5, with 7 bases identical to TRBD1. Germline V gene data show CDR1 as MDHEN and CDR2 as SYDVKM. The CDR3 extends over 15 amino acids. J gave up 3 bases and V 4 bases, and 6 bases lay outside the gene matches. The CDR3 nucleotides read TGTGCCAGCAGTTGGAGACAGGGAGTCAATCAGCCCCAGCATTTT. Translated: CASSWRQGVNQPQHF.

By share, this clonotype ranks as medium-sized (0.01 to 0.1%). This sequence joins TRBV12-3 or TRBV12-4 and TRBJ1-2, with D perhaps TRBD1 (5 bases). Trimming pared 0 bases from V and 4 bases from J, leaving 15 bases between. The length of the CDR3 is 16 residues. In DNA form, the CDR3 reads TGTGCCAGCAGTTTAGCGGGTGGAGGGGCGCGCTATGGCTACACCTTC. Its protein is CASSLAGGGARYGYTF.

In this sample, this clonotype turned up many times. The gene calls are TRBV29-1 and TRBJ2-3, with no clear D. Germline CDR1 SQVTM, CDR2 ANQGSEA. This CDR3 is 13 amino acids long. Trimming pared 5 bases from V and 0 bases from J, leaving 9 bases between. CDR3 DNA: TGCAGCGTTAATATAGCTAGCACAGATACGCAGTATTTT. It is translated as CSVNIASTDTQYF.

This clonotype has a handful of counts. The V call is TRBV20-1, the J call TRBJ2-5; the match to TRBD2 covers 8 bases. Germline V gives CDR1 DFQATT, CDR2 SNEGSKA (reference sequence). V trimming: 5 bases; J trimming: 2 bases; junction bases outside the gene matches: 13. CDR3 size: 16 residues. In DNA form, the CDR3 reads TGCAGTGCTGGGAAAAGCGGGAGTTGGGGGCAAGAGACCCAGTACTTC. Its translation: CSAGKSGSWGQETQYF.

V is TRBV18 and J is TRBJ2-3; 8 bases line up with TRBD1. The length of the CDR3 is 17 residues. V gave up 1 base and J gave up 4 bases; unmatched junction bases: 10. Germline V gives CDR1 KGHSH, CDR2 LQKENI. The CDR3, as DNA: TGTGCCAGCTCACCACGGGGCGTAGGACAGGGCCCAGATACGCAGTATTTT. Protein sequence: CASSPRGVGQGPDTQYF.

By sample fraction, this clonotype is medium-sized. The chain links TRBV27 to TRBJ2-1; 14 nucleotides match TRBD2. The CDR3 totals 18 residues. Trimming at V came to 3 bases and at J to 2 bases, leaving 6 bases not matched to a gene. Germline CDR1 reads MNHEY; CDR2 reads SMNVEV (reference sequence). Here the CDR3 reads CASSFTGTSGGTYNEQFF. CDR3 in DNA: TGTGCCAGCAGTTTCACCGGGACTAGCGGGGGAACCTACAATGAGCAGTTCTTC.

As concerns this clonotype: A much bigger clone sits one base away, suggesting this may be a read error. The rearrangement joins TRBV2 to TRBJ2-5, with a possible D match to TRBD1 (6 bases). The V gene's germline CDR1 is SNHLY and CDR2 FYNNEI. This CDR3 is built from 15 residues. Trimming pared 10 bases from V and 1 base from J, leaving 19 bases between. The CDR3 DNA reads TGTGCCAACAGGGCTTCCGGGACGTTCCAAGAGACCCAGTACTTC. Protein product: CANRASGTFQETQYF.

The rearrangement links TRBV5-1 to TRBJ1-1; 7 bases are shared with TRBD1. The CDR3 extends over 13 amino acids. Unmatched junction bases numbered 6, after V lost 6 bases and J lost 4 bases. Germline V gives CDR1 SGHRS, CDR2 YFSETQ. The DNA for the CDR3 is TGCGCCAGCAACACAGGGGCGGGCACTGAAGCTTTCTTT. Protein: CASNTGAGTEAFF.

The genes are TRBV28 and TRBJ2-5; no clear D. Between the trimmed V and J ends, which lost 7 bases and 5 bases, there was a span of 5 bases. Germline values: CDR1 MDHEN, CDR2 SYDVKM. The CDR3 spans 10 residues. The CDR3 reads CASKRETQYF. CDR3 in DNA: TGTGCCAGCAAACGGGAGACCCAGTACTTC.

This clonotype was seen more than once but under ten times. This may come from a read error, since a much larger clone is one base off. The chain uses TRBV11-2 and TRBJ1-1; D call uncertain. The germline V gene has CDR1 SGHAT and CDR2 FQNNGV. Trimming took off 6 bases at V and 7 bases at J, with 15 bases between the two ends. This CDR3 region has 13 residues. The CDR3 DNA reads as TGTGCCAGCAGGCGAAGGTGGCTCCGTGAAGCTTTCTTT. Encoded protein: CASRRRWLREAFF.

This clonotype is medium-sized within its sample. DNA for the CDR3: TGTGCCAGCAGGCAAGGACAGGGGGGCGAGCAGTACTTC. This translates into CASRQGQGGEQYF. The genes are TRBV2 and TRBJ2-7; 10 bases map to TRBD1. Germline CDR1 is SNHLY and CDR2 is FYNNEI. This CDR3 has 13 residues. The J segment lost 6 bases and the V segment lost 6 bases, leaving 5 bases of the junction unmatched.

This clonotype occurred many times. This chain connects TRBV5-4 to TRBJ1-3, with D hard to call. Germline V gene lookup returns CDR1 SGHNT and CDR2 YYREEE (reference sequence). Trimming took off 0 bases at V and 3 bases at J, with 7 bases between the two ends. The CDR3 runs 14 residues. The CDR3 here is CASSLGQSGNTIYF. The CDR3 coding sequence is TGTGCCAGCAGCTTGGGACAAAGTGGAAACACCATATATTTT.

Many counts were recorded for this clonotype. The genes are TRBV12-3 or TRBV12-4 and TRBJ1-1; 8 nucleotides agree with TRBD1. The CDR3 covers 15 residues. Losses at the gene ends were 5 bases for V and 3 bases for J; bases not matched to a gene: 8. Here the CDR3 reads CASSPWTGRDTEAFF. The CDR3 region has the DNA TGTGCCAGCAGTCCCTGGACAGGGAGGGACACTGAAGCTTTCTTT.

The V call is TRBV3-1, the J call TRBJ1-5; 8 nucleotides match TRBD1. With 1 base clipped from V and 3 bases from J, the junction kept 11 bases outside the gene matches. CDR1 and CDR2 (germline): LGHDT, YNNKEL (reference sequence). This CDR3 is built from 18 residues. The CDR3 is CASSQVPPGQAPNQPQHF. DNA of the CDR3: TGTGCCAGCAGCCAAGTCCCCCCGGGACAGGCCCCCAATCAGCCCCAGCATTTT.

The J gene is TRBJ2-1, the V gene TRBV11-2; 8 nucleotides match TRBD2. The CDR3 sequence is 13 residues long. The V and J ends lost 6 bases and 6 bases, in that order; junction bases with no gene match: 4. The germline CDR1 and CDR2 sequences are SGHAT and FQNNGV. The CDR3 DNA reads TGTGCCAGCAGGCCCGGGACTAGCAATGAGCAGTTCTTC. Its protein product is CASRPGTSNEQFF.

The CDR3 bases are TGTGCCAGCAGCCCTCAAGGGGCTAGCACAGATACGCAGTATTTT. This sequence encodes CASSPQGASTDTQYF. The rearrangement links TRBV11-2 to TRBJ2-3; maybe TRBD1 (5 bases). The CDR3 sequence is 15 residues long. Germline V gives CDR1 SGHAT, CDR2 FQNNGV. The V end lost 5 bases, the J end lost 0 bases, and 12 bases lay between the germline ends. The full variable domain, in which reference TRBV11-2 and TRBJ2-3 provide the parts outside the CDR3, is EAGVAQSPRYKIIEKRQSVAFWCNPISGHATLYWYQQILGQGPKLLIQFQNNGVVDDSQLPKDRFSAERLKGVDSTLKIQPAKLEDSAVYLCASSPQGASTDTQYFGPGTRLTVL.

This clonotype has more than one count but fewer than ten. The rearrangement links TRBV11-2 to TRBJ1-2, with 8 bases fitting TRBD1. V was clipped by 5 bases and J by 0 bases; unmatched bases: 5. Germline CDR1 SGHAT, CDR2 FQNNGV. This CDR3 is built from 15 residues. The CDR3 protein is CASSLGQGTNYGYTF. In DNA, the CDR3 is TGTGCCAGCAGCCTTGGACAGGGTACTAACTATGGCTACACCTTC.

This clonotype has just a few counts. This sequence joins TRBV27 and TRBJ2-7; D unclear. The V gene lost 7 bases and the J gene lost 1 base, with 23 bases spanning the gap. The CDR3 spans 17 residues. Looked up from germline, CDR1 is MNHEY and CDR2 is SMNVEV (reference sequence). The CDR3 DNA follows: TGTGCCAGCATTCCTACTCTGGCTCGGGCCAATTCCTACGAGCAGTACTTC. The encoded protein is CASIPTLARANSYEQYF.

The V gene is TRBV28, the J gene TRBJ2-2; TRBD1 or TRBD2 may be the D gene (6 bases each). Germline-derived CDR1 and CDR2 are MDHEN and SYDVKM. With 2 bases removed from V and 1 base from J, the gap between germline ends came to 20 bases. The CDR3 is 19 amino acids. As DNA, the CDR3 is TGTGCCAGCAGTTTACACACTTTCTTCGGGGGCGAGAACACCGGGGAGCTGTTTTTT. Translating gives CASSLHTFFGGENTGELFF. Full variable domain (rest looked up from reference TRBV28 and TRBJ2-2): DVKVTQSSRYLVKRTGEKVFLECVQDMDHENMFWYRQDPGLGLRLIYFSYDVKMKEKGDIPEGYSVSREKKERFSLILESASTNQTSMYLCASSLHTFFGGENTGELFFGEGSRLTVL.

The table lists this clonotype with many counts. The chain combines TRBV28 with TRBJ2-1; D is unclear. The CDR3 has 13 residues. Germline assignment: CDR1 MDHEN and CDR2 SYDVKM. Trimming cost V 10 bases and J 4 bases, with 14 bases left between them. The CDR3 spells CAIIGGSYNEQFF. The CDR3 coding sequence is TGTGCCATTATAGGTGGTTCATACAATGAGCAGTTCTTC.

This chain connects TRBV12-3 or TRBV12-4 to TRBJ1-6, with 11 bases matching TRBD1. The CDR3 has 16 residues. Trimming cost V 6 bases and J 10 bases; bases outside gene matches: 11. CDR3 amino acids: CASSPRGQGAGSPLHF. CDR3 DNA: TGTGCCAGCAGCCCGCGCGGACAGGGGGCAGGATCACCCCTCCACTTT.

The rearrangement links TRBV9 to TRBJ1-4; a weak D match, TRBD1 (5 bases). Germline V CDR1 and CDR2: SGDLS, YYNGEE. There are 14 residues in the CDR3. The DNA for the CDR3 is TGTGCTATCAGCGCCTCAGGGTCTAATGAAAAACTGTTTTTT. This translates into CAISASGSNEKLFF.

This clonotype has only a few counts. The chain links TRBV29-1 to TRBJ1-1; 8 positions match TRBD1. The V gene's germline CDR1 is SQVTM and CDR2 ANQGSEA. The CDR3 covers 12 residues. V lost 7 bases and J lost 5; bases outside the gene matches: 6. CDR3 bases: TGCAGCGCCCGAACAGGGGGAACTGAAGCTTTCTTT. Amino acid sequence: CSARTGGTEAFF.